A single sample gave rise to the 16 T cell receptor beta chains below, sequenced in a study of blood T cell repertoires in COVID-19. Measured with immunoSEQ multiplex PCR; TCRdb has only the in-frame clones, and not every one. The table includes hundreds of thousands of clones, roughly 86% detected once. Sequenced material: PBMCs or T cells enriched from blood (not recorded which). Every receptor here comes from a woman in her 50s who had recovered from COVID-19.

The table lists this clone with a few counts. The chain has TRBV10-3 and TRBJ1-3; 7 nucleotides line up with TRBD1. Germline V gene lookup returns CDR1 ENHRY and CDR2 SYGVKD. V lost 0 bases and J lost 3; bases outside the gene matches: 2. This CDR3 has 15 amino acids. Here the CDR3 reads CAISESGGIGNTIYF. The CDR3, as DNA: TGTGCCATCAGTGAGTCAGGGGGCATTGGAAACACCATATATTTT.

The table lists this clone with a few counts. This chain connects TRBV12-5 to TRBJ1-1; 9 nucleotides align to TRBD1. V lost 4 bases, J lost 0 bases, and 9 bases stayed unmatched. The CDR3 length is 17 residues. CDR1 is LGHNT, CDR2 FRNRAP, per germline. The CDR3 protein is CASGWGTGGEMNTEAFF. In DNA, the CDR3 is TGTGCTAGTGGTTGGGGAACAGGGGGCGAAATGAACACTGAAGCTTTCTTT. The full variable domain, rest sourced from reference TRBV12-5 and TRBJ1-1, is DARVTQTPRHKVTEMGQEVTMRCQPILGHNTVFWYRQTMMQGLELLAYFRNRAPLDDSGMPKDRFSAEMPDATLATLKIQPSEPRDSAVYFCASGWGTGGEMNTEAFFGQGTRLTVV.

V and J are TRBV14 and TRBJ1-3, with a weak D call TRBD1 (6 bases). Trimming removed 2 bases at V and 0 bases at J, with 11 bases between. The germline V gene encodes CDR1 SGHDN and CDR2 FVKESK. The CDR3 runs 16 residues. Written as DNA, the CDR3 is TGTGCCAGCAGCCAAAACAGGGCGGACTCTGGAAACACCATATATTTT. Amino acids: CASSQNRADSGNTIYF.

This chain joins TRBV15 and TRBJ2-1; 9 nucleotides agree with TRBD2. The germline CDR1 and CDR2 sequences are LNHNV and YYDKDF (reference sequence). Trimming removed 0 bases from V and 8 bases from J; junction bases left unmatched: 11. The CDR3 loop spans 17 amino acids. As DNA, the CDR3 is TGTGCCACCAGCAGAGATCCGGCGGGAGGGCCTCTGGATGAGCAGTTCTTC. It encodes CATSRDPAGGPLDEQFF.

Worth noting for this clone: Other DNA sequences of this sample code for an identical CDR3. The CDR3 loop is CASSSGTSGNEQFF. The CDR3 region has the DNA TGTGCCAGCAGCTCCGGGACTAGCGGTAATGAGCAGTTCTTC. The chain recombines TRBV7-2 with TRBJ2-1; 11 bases map to TRBD2. V was clipped by 4 bases and J by 7 bases; unmatched bases: 3. The CDR3 is 14 amino acids. CDR1 is SGHTA, CDR2 FQGNSA, per germline.

This clone was counted only a few times. The chain links TRBV7-2 to TRBJ1-5; D gene uncertain. Trimming took off 0 bases at V and 11 bases at J, with 11 bases between the two ends. The CDR3 is 13 residues long. Germline CDR1 and CDR2: SGHTA and FQGNSA. DNA of the CDR3: TGTGCCAGCAGCTTAGCAGCGCGCGGGACCCAGCATTTT. Translation: CASSLAARGTQHF.

This clone was seen only once. The CDR3: CASSGANTDTQYF. CDR3 coding DNA: TGCGCCAGCAGTGGGGCCAACACAGATACGCAGTATTTT. The V gene is TRBV10-1, the J gene TRBJ2-3; no clear D gene. Per the germline V gene, CDR1 is WNHNN and CDR2 is SYGVQD (reference sequence). V dropped 4 bases and J dropped 2 bases, with 7 bases sitting between them. CDR3 length equals 13 residues.

This chain connects TRBV5-1 to TRBJ2-1, with TRBD2 as a possible D gene (6 bases). CDR1 and CDR2 from the germline V gene are SGHRS and YFSETQ. V was pared by 0 bases and J by 8 bases, with 21 bases between. This CDR3 contains 17 residues. CDR3 sequence: CASSLGGRLLVSYEQFF. The CDR3 DNA sequence: TGCGCCAGCAGCTTGGGAGGGAGGCTTCTAGTAAGCTATGAGCAGTTCTTC.

The chain joins TRBV19 to TRBJ1-2, with 8 nucleotides matching TRBD1. The CDR3 consists of 14 residues. Per the germline V gene, CDR1 is LNHDA and CDR2 is SQIVND (reference sequence). The trim removed 5 bases at V and 5 bases at J, leaving 7 bases unmatched. CDR3 nucleotide sequence: TGTGCCAGTAGTCGCCAGGGGGCTTATTATGGCTACACCTTC. As protein: CASSRQGAYYGYTF.

The chain is built from TRBV7-6 and TRBJ2-1, with TRBD2 matching over 11 bases. J gave up 4 bases and V 5 bases, and 7 bases lay outside the gene matches. CDR1 is SGHVS and CDR2 is FNYEAQ in the germline V gene. The CDR3 covers 16 residues. CDR3 nucleotides: TGTGCCAGCAGCCCCCGGAGGACTAGCGGGTACAATGAGCAGTTCTTC. This gives the protein CASSPRRTSGYNEQFF.

The gene calls are TRBV2 and TRBJ2-5, with D possibly TRBD2 on 6 matching bases. In germline, CDR1 is SNHLY, CDR2 FYNNEI. The CDR3 is made up of 13 amino acids. V lost 5 bases and J 3 bases, leaving 10 bases between the germline ends. CDR3 DNA: TGTGCCAGCAGTTATAGCGGCAAAGAGACCCAGTACTTC. Translated: CASSYSGKETQYF.

The V gene is TRBV11-2, the J gene TRBJ1-6, with D tentatively TRBD1 (6 bases). Germline V gene data show CDR1 as SGHAT and CDR2 as FQNNGV. This CDR3 region has 14 residues. Trimming cost V 3 bases and J 7 bases, with 10 bases left between them. The DNA of the CDR3 is TGTGCCAGCAGCTTCGGACAGCCCAATTCACCCCTCCACTTT. Translated: CASSFGQPNSPLHF.

The gene calls are TRBV6-5 and TRBJ2-7; 10 nucleotides line up with TRBD2. Germline loops: CDR1 MNHEY, CDR2 SVGAGI. Germline trimming cut 4 bases from V and 2 bases from J; bases unmatched to any gene: 2. This CDR3 region has 14 residues. The CDR3 region is CASSFGLAAYEQYF. The CDR3 nucleotides are TGTGCCAGCAGTTTCGGACTAGCGGCCTACGAGCAGTACTTC.

The CDR3 region has the DNA TGCGCCAGCAGCTTGGTAATAGCAACCGGGGAGCTGTTTTTT. Translation: CASSLVIATGELFF. V usage is TRBV5-1 and J usage is TRBJ2-2, with no clear D. The CDR3 sequence is 14 residues long. V was shortened by 0 bases and J by 5 bases, with 8 bases between the two germline ends. Germline lookup yields CDR1 SGHRS and CDR2 YFSETQ.

This clone was detected only a few times. This sequence joins TRBV28 and TRBJ1-2; D gene ambiguous. Trimming shortened V by 5 bases and J by 0 bases, and 16 bases separated the two germline ends. This CDR3 is 16 amino acids long. The germline gives CDR1 MDHEN, CDR2 SYDVKM. CDR3 protein: CASSPLAGNPNYGYTF. The CDR3 nucleotides read TGTGCCAGCAGTCCCCTCGCGGGGAATCCTAACTATGGCTACACCTTC.

DNA of the CDR3: TGTGCCAGCAGTCGACAGGGAACCTATGGCTACACCTTC. Translated: CASSRQGTYGYTF. J is TRBJ1-2 and V is TRBV6-2 or TRBV6-3, with 7 bases lining up with TRBD1. Trimming at V came to 5 bases and at J to 4 bases, leaving 4 bases not matched to a gene. This CDR3 is 13 amino acids long. CDR1 and CDR2 (germline): MNHEY, SVGEGT.